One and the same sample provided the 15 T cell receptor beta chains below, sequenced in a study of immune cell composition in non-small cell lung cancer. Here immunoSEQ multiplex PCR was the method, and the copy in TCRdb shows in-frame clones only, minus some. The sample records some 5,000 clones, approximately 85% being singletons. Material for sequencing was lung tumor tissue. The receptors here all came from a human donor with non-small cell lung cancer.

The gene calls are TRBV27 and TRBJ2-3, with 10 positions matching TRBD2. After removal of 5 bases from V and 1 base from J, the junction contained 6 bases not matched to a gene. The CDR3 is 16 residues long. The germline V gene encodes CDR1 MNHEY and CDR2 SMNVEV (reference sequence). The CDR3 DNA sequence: TGTGCCAGCAGTCCATCAGCGGGAGGGCGCACAGATACGCAGTATTTT. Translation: CASSPSAGGRTDTQYF.

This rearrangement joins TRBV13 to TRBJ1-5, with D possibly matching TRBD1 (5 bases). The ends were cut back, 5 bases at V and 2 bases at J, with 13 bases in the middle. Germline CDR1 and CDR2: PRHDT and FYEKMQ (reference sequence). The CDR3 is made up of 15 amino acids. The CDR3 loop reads CASSRGGVRNQPQHF. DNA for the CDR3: TGTGCCAGCAGCCGAGGAGGGGTGCGCAATCAGCCCCAGCATTTT.

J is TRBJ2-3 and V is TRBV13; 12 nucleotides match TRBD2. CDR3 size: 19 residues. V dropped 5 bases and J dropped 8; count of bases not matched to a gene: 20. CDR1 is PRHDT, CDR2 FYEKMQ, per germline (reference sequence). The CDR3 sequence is CASSQRLAGAETWRGTQYF. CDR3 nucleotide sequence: TGTGCCAGCAGCCAGCGACTAGCGGGAGCGGAAACGTGGCGTGGTACGCAGTATTTT.

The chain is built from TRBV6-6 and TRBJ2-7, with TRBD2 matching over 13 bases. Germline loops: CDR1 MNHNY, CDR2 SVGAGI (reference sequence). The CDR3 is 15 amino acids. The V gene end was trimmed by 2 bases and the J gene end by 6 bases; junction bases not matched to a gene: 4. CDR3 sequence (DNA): TGTGCCAGCAGTTACATGGGACTAGCGGGAAGCGAGCAGTACTTC. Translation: CASSYMGLAGSEQYF.

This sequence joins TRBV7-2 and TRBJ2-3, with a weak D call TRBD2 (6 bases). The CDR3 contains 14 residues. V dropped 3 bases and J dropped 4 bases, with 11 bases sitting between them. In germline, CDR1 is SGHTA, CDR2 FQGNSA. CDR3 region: CASSFPGRPDTQYF. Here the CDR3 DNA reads TGTGCCAGCAGCTTCCCCGGGAGACCAGATACGCAGTATTTT. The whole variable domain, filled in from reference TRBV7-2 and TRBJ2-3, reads GAGVSQSPSNKVTEKGKDVELRCDPISGHTALYWYRQSLGQGLEFLIYFQGNSAPDKSGLPSDRFSAERTGGSVSTLTIQRTQQEDSAVYLCASSFPGRPDTQYFGPGTRLTVL.

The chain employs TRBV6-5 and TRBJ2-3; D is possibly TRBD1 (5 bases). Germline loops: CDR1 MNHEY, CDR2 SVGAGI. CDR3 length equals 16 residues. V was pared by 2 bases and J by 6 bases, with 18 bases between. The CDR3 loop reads CASSYDTTGASDTQYF. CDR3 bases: TGTGCCAGCAGTTACGACACTACTGGGGCGTCTGATACGCAGTATTTT.

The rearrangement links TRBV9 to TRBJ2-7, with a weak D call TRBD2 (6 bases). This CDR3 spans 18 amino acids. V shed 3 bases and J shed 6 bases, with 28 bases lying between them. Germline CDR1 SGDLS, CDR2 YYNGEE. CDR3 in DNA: TGTGCCAGCAGCGGAATGGAGAGTCGAGGCGGGAATTCGGGCGAGCAGTACTTC. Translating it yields CASSGMESRGGNSGEQYF.

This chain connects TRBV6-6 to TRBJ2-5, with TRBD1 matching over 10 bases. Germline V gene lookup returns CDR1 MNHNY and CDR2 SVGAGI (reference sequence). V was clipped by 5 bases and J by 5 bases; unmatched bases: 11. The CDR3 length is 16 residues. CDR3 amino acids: CASSPADRGRGETQYF. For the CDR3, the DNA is TGTGCCAGCAGTCCTGCCGACAGGGGGCGCGGGGAGACCCAGTACTTC.

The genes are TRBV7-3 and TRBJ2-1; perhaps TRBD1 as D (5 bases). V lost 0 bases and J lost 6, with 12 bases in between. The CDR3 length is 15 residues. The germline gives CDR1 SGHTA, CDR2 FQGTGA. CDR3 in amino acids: CASSLTGVLFNEQFF. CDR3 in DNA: TGTGCCAGCAGCTTAACAGGGGTTCTTTTCAATGAGCAGTTCTTC.

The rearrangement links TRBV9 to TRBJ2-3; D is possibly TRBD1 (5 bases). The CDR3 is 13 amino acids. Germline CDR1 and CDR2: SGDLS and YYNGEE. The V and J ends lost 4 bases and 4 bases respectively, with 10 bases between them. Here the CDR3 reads CASSTTQADTQYF. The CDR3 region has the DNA TGTGCCAGCAGCACGACACAGGCAGATACGCAGTATTTT.

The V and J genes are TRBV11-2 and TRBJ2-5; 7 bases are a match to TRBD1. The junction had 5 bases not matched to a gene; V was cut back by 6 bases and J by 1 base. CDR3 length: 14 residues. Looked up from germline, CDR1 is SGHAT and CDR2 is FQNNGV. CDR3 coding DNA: TGTGCCAGCAGTGCTAGACAGGGCCAAGAGACCCAGTACTTC. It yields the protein CASSARQGQETQYF.

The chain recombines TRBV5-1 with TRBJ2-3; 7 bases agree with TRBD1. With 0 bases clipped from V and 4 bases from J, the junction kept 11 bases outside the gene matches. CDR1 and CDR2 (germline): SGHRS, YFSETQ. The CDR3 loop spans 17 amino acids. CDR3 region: CASSLGSLTGISDTQYF. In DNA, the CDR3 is TGCGCCAGCAGCTTGGGATCCCTGACAGGGATTTCAGATACGCAGTATTTT.

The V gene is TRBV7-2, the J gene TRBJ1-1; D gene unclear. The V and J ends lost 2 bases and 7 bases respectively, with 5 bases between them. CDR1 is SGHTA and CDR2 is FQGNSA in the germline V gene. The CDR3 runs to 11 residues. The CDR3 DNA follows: TGTGCCAGCAGCTTATTCATTGAAGCTTTCTTT. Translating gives CASSLFIEAFF. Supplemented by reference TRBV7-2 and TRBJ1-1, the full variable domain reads GAGVSQSPSNKVTEKGKDVELRCDPISGHTALYWYRQSLGQGLEFLIYFQGNSAPDKSGLPSDRFSAERTGGSVSTLTIQRTQQEDSAVYLCASSLFIEAFFGQGTRLTVV.

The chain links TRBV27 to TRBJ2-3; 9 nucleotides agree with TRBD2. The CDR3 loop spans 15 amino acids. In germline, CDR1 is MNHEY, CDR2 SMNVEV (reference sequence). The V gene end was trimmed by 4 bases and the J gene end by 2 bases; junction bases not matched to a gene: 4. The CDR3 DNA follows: TGTGCCAGCAGTTCTCTAGCGGGGACCACAGATACGCAGTATTTT. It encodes CASSSLAGTTDTQYF.

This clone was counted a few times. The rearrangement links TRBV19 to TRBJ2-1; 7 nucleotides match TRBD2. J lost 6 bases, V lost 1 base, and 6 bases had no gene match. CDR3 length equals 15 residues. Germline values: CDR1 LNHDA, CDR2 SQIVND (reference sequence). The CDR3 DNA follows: TGTGCCAGTAGTATAGGGGTGGGGAGGGGCAATGAGCAGTTCTTC. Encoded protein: CASSIGVGRGNEQFF. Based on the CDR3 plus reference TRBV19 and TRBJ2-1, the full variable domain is DGGITQSPKYLFRKEGQNVTLSCEQNLNHDAMYWYRQDPGQGLRLIYYSQIVNDFQKGDIAEGYSVSREKKESFPLTVTSAQKNPTAFYLCASSIGVGRGNEQFFGPGTRLTVL.